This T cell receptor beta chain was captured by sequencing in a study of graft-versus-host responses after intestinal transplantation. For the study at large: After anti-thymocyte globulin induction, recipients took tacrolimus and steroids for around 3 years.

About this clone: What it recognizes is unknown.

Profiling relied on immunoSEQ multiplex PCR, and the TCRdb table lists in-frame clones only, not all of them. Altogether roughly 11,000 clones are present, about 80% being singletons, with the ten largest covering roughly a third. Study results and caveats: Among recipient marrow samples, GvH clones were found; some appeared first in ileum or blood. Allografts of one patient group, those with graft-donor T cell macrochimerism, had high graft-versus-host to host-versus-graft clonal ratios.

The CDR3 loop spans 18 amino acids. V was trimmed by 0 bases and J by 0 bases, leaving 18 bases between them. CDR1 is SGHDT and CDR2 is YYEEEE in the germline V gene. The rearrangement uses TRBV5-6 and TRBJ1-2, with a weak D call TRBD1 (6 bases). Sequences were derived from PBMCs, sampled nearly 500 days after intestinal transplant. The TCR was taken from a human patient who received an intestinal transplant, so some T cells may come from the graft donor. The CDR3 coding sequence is TGTGCCAGCAGCTTGGCCGCGACAGGTACCTCGTCTAACTATGGCTACACCTTC. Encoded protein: CASSLAATGTSSNYGYTF.